Each of the 22 T cell receptor beta chains below was sequenced from the same sample in a study of T-cell memory formation after mild COVID-19. TCRdb processed the 5' RACE reads anew with MiXCR; each CDR3 protein has one entry. The sample has about 470,000 distinct CDR3 sequences, more than 20% seen once. Material for sequencing was PBMCs or a T cell subset sorted from them (not recorded which). The receptors shown here come from an adult woman who had mild COVID-19 (a few samples of this study predate the infection). Cell type and time point are not known.

This sequence joins TRBV30 and TRBJ2-2; D unresolved. The germline V and J ends were trimmed by 7 bases and 7 bases, with 16 bases remaining between them. CDR3 length: 13 residues. The V gene's germline CDR1 is GTSNPN and CDR2 SVGIG (reference sequence). The CDR3 nucleotides are TGTGCCTCCCTGGCACAGACGGTCGGGGAGCTGTTTTTT. This gives the protein CASLAQTVGELFF. Looking up the rest from reference TRBV30 and TRBJ2-2 gives the full variable domain: SQTIHQWPATLVQPVGSPLSLECTVEGTSNPNLYWYRQAAGRGLQLLFYSVGIGQISSEVPQNLSASRPQDRQFILSSKKLLLSDSGFYLCASLAQTVGELFFGEGSRLTVL.

This clonotype appeared a few times. The V gene is TRBV6-4, the J gene TRBJ2-2; no clear D. The V gene's germline CDR1 is MRHNA and CDR2 SNTAGT. V lost 4 bases and J 1 base, leaving 10 bases between the germline ends. The CDR3 totals 15 residues. CDR3 region: CASSANEGNTGELFF. The CDR3 DNA reads TGTGCCAGCAGTGCCAACGAAGGGAACACCGGGGAGCTGTTTTTT.

Concerning this clonotype itself: Sequence at one end of the junction differs from germline and may be a read error. V usage is TRBV12-3 or TRBV12-4 and J usage is TRBJ2-1; TRBD1 or TRBD2 may be the D gene (6 bases each). The CDR3 length is 13 residues. CDR3 amino acids: CASRLGGLNEQFF. For the CDR3, the DNA is TGTGCCAGCAGGTTAGGGGGGCTGAATGAGCAGTTCTTC.

In its sample, this clonotype was seen a few times. J is TRBJ2-1 and V is TRBV6-6, with D tentatively TRBD2 (6 bases). V gave up 6 bases and J gave up 6 bases, with 12 bases separating them. The CDR3 extends over 13 amino acids. CDR1 is MNHNY, CDR2 SVGAGI, per germline (reference sequence). CDR3 in amino acids: CASRESSGNEQFF. Written as DNA, the CDR3 is TGTGCCAGCAGAGAGAGTAGCGGCAATGAGCAGTTCTTC.

There are many counts of this clonotype. A read error may produce the germline difference seen at one junction end. The chain uses TRBV12-3 or TRBV12-4 and TRBJ1-1; D gene ambiguous. The CDR3 consists of 13 residues. The CDR3 spells CASSFAANTEAFF. The CDR3 DNA follows: TGCGCCAGCAGCTTTGCAGCGAACACTGAAGCTTTCTTT.

This clonotype was found a few times. This chain uses TRBV4-2 with TRBJ2-5; weak D call: TRBD2 (6 bases). Between the trimmed V and J ends, which lost 6 bases and 7 bases, there was a span of 18 bases. Germline CDR1 LGHNA, CDR2 YNFKEQ. The CDR3 is made up of 14 amino acids. CDR3 protein: CASSQRGLLGTQYF. In nucleotides, the CDR3 is TGTGCCAGCAGTCAACGGGGACTTCTCGGGACCCAGTACTTC.

The chain joins TRBV4-1 to TRBJ2-5; 7 bases map to TRBD2. CDR1 is MGHRA and CDR2 is YSYEKL in the germline V gene. V lost 4 bases, J lost 4 bases, and 12 bases stayed unmatched. The length of the CDR3 is 16 residues. Written as DNA, the CDR3 is TGCGCCAGCAGCCGAGATGTGGGAGGGGATGGAGAGACCCAGTACTTC. Encoded protein: CASSRDVGGDGETQYF.

J is TRBJ2-1 and V is TRBV14; D is unclear. Trimming shortened V by 6 bases and J by 0 bases, and 9 bases separated the two germline ends. CDR3 size: 14 residues. Germline V CDR1 and CDR2: SGHDN, FVKESK. CDR3 residues: CASSHTSSYNEQFF. DNA for the CDR3: TGTGCCAGCAGTCACACGAGCTCCTACAATGAGCAGTTCTTC.

The chain links TRBV7-9 to TRBJ2-2; TRBD2 is a possible D gene (6 bases). Trimming cost V 5 bases and J 7 bases, with 23 bases left between them. The length of the CDR3 is 17 residues. Germline CDR1 and CDR2: SEHNR and FQNEAQ (reference sequence). DNA of the CDR3: TGTGCCAGCAGCCCCCTCGGAAGGCGGGATTCTGGCGGGGAGCTGTTTTTT. This sequence encodes CASSPLGRRDSGGELFF.

V is TRBV19 and J is TRBJ2-7; 7 bases align to TRBD1. Germline V lookup: CDR1 LNHDA, CDR2 SQIVND (reference sequence). The CDR3 is 16 residues long. After removal of 1 base from V and 2 bases from J, the junction contained 8 bases not matched to a gene. Written as DNA, the CDR3 is TGTGCCAGTAGTATAGGGGGGACAGTCCTGGCCTACGAGCAGTACTTC. Amino acid sequence: CASSIGGTVLAYEQYF.

This clonotype has only a few counts. The J gene is TRBJ2-7, the V gene TRBV20-1; D call uncertain. CDR3 length: 13 amino acids. The germline gives CDR1 DFQATT, CDR2 SNEGSKA (reference sequence). V lost 2 bases to trimming and J lost 0 bases, with 8 bases between them. CDR3 coding DNA: TGCAGTGCTAGATCTCACATCTCCTACGAGCAGTACTTC. This translates into CSARSHISYEQYF.

The rearrangement joins TRBV12-3 or TRBV12-4 to TRBJ2-1; TRBD1 agrees at 7 bases. V trimming: 7 bases; J trimming: 7 bases; junction bases outside the gene matches: 7. This CDR3 has 13 amino acids. Here the CDR3 reads CASTLDRFNEQFF. The CDR3 region has the DNA TGTGCCAGCACCTTGGACAGGTTTAATGAGCAGTTCTTC.

The chain joins TRBV12-3 or TRBV12-4 to TRBJ1-2; D might be TRBD1 (5 bases). Trimming shortened V by 4 bases and J by 8 bases, and 11 bases separated the two germline ends. This CDR3 is 12 amino acids long. CDR3 residues: CASSSRVGGYTF. The CDR3, as DNA: TGTGCCAGCAGTTCCAGGGTGGGGGGCTACACCTTC.

This clonotype was found a few times. This sequence joins TRBV25-1 and TRBJ2-7, with unresolved D. Trimming stripped 6 bases from V and 3 bases from J, with 6 bases between. There are 11 residues in the CDR3. Germline V gene sequence: CDR1 MGHDK, CDR2 SYGVNS. CDR3 DNA: TGTGCCAGCAGCAACATCTACGAGCAGTACTTC. Translation: CASSNIYEQYF.

This clonotype showed up just a few times. The rearrangement links TRBV2 to TRBJ1-5; maybe TRBD1 (5 bases). The V and J ends lost 9 bases and 11 bases respectively, with 17 bases between them. This CDR3 has 12 amino acids. Germline CDR1 reads SNHLY; CDR2 reads FYNNEI. CDR3 nucleotides: TGTGCCAGTTGCAGGGCGGGGGGGACCCAGCATTTT. It encodes CASCRAGGTQHF.

A few counts support this clonotype. The V and J genes are TRBV12-3 or TRBV12-4 and TRBJ2-1, with TRBD2 identical over 7 bases. There are 15 residues in the CDR3. V was clipped by 6 bases and J by 2 bases; unmatched bases: 7. In DNA form, the CDR3 reads TGTGCCAGCAGCCACCCGGGACTACCCTACAATGAGCAGTTCTTC. Translated: CASSHPGLPYNEQFF.

The rearrangement joins TRBV20-1 to TRBJ1-4; no clear D gene. Trimming removed 5 bases from V and 4 bases from J, with 5 bases in between. The CDR3 totals 11 residues. The germline CDR1 and CDR2 sequences are DFQATT and SNEGSKA (reference sequence). CDR3 bases: TGCAGTGCTCTCCATAATGAAAAACTGTTTTTT. Translated: CSALHNEKLFF.

The sample holds a few counts of this clonotype. DNA of the CDR3: TGTGCCAGCACCTACAGGGTTGGTCAAGAGACCCAGTACTTC. Amino acid sequence: CASTYRVGQETQYF. The gene calls are TRBV6-5 and TRBJ2-5, with TRBD1 as a possible D gene (6 bases). In germline, CDR1 is MNHEY, CDR2 SVGAGI. Trimming took off 7 bases at V and 2 bases at J, with 14 bases between the two ends. The CDR3 runs 14 residues.

The table lists this clonotype with a few counts. V usage is TRBV7-9 and J usage is TRBJ2-1, with a weak D call TRBD2 (5 bases). Trimming stripped 1 base from V and 0 bases from J, with 13 bases between. The germline gives CDR1 SEHNR, CDR2 FQNEAQ (reference sequence). This CDR3 contains 17 residues. CDR3 loop: CASSLGGPGNSYNEQFF. The CDR3 nucleotides are TGTGCCAGCAGCTTAGGAGGTCCGGGAAACTCCTACAATGAGCAGTTCTTC.

This clonotype has more than one count but fewer than ten. The rearrangement uses TRBV6-2 or TRBV6-3 and TRBJ2-2; TRBD2 matches 7 bases. This CDR3 has 15 amino acids. The J segment lost 7 bases and the V segment lost 7 bases, leaving 12 bases of the junction unmatched. Germline values: CDR1 MNHEY, CDR2 SVGEGT. In nucleotides, the CDR3 is TGTGCCAGCAAGTTTTTGGGAGGGTTTGACGGGGAGCTGTTTTTT. It translates to CASKFLGGFDGELFF.

There are a few counts of this clonotype. The chain recombines TRBV7-2 with TRBJ2-1; 8 bases map to TRBD2. V lost 1 base, J lost 7 bases, and 15 bases stayed unmatched. The CDR3 length is 18 residues. CDR1 is SGHTA and CDR2 is FQGNSA in the germline V gene. CDR3 nucleotides: TGTGCCAGCAGCTTAGAATGGTTGGCGGGAGGAATCGGGAATGAGCAGTTCTTC. Its protein product is CASSLEWLAGGIGNEQFF.

CDR3 protein: CASILAGGHSNEQFF. In DNA, the CDR3 is TGTGCCAGCATCCTAGCGGGGGGGCATTCGAATGAGCAGTTCTTC. The genes are TRBV12-3 or TRBV12-4 and TRBJ2-1; 12 nucleotides line up with TRBD2. The CDR3 spans 15 residues. Trimming at V came to 7 bases and at J to 7 bases, leaving 8 bases not matched to a gene.